One and the same sample provided the 10 T cell receptor beta chains below, sequenced in a study of T cell changes during pregnancy in multiple sclerosis. The repertoire was sequenced with immunoSEQ multiplex PCR; TCRdb's copy has only in-frame clones and lacks some. This sample has approximately 90,000 clones, with 91% found just once. Sequenced here: peripheral blood, sampled after pregnancy. Source of these receptors: a female donor in good health, enrolled as a control in a pregnancy study.

The rearrangement joins TRBV4-1 to TRBJ1-5; D uncertain. The V end lost 3 bases, the J end lost 7 bases, and 16 bases lay between the germline ends. This CDR3 has 15 amino acids. Germline V gene sequence: CDR1 MGHRA, CDR2 YSYEKL. The CDR3 loop reads CASSQGQLQSQPQHF. Here the CDR3 DNA reads TGCGCCAGCAGCCAGGGCCAGCTTCAATCGCAGCCCCAGCATTTT.

The count of this clone is one. V is TRBV7-8 and J is TRBJ1-3; possible D gene TRBD1, 5 bases. Trimming stripped 4 bases from V and 5 bases from J, with 15 bases between. This CDR3 region has 15 residues. Per germline, CDR1 SGHVS and CDR2 FQNEAQ. The CDR3 nucleotides are TGTGCCAGCAGCTATCTTGGCGGACACCGAAACACCATATATTTT. Translating gives CASSYLGGHRNTIYF. The variable domain in full, completed from reference TRBV7-8 and TRBJ1-3, reads GAGVSQSPRYKVAKRGQDVALRCDPISGHVSLFWYQQALGQGPEFLTYFQNEAQLDKSGLPSDRFFAERPEGSVSTLKIQRTQQEDSAVYLCASSYLGGHRNTIYFGEGSWLTVV.

The chain joins TRBV13 to TRBJ2-5; 8 nucleotides line up with TRBD1. Trimming cost V 2 bases and J 4 bases; bases outside gene matches: 6. The germline CDR1 and CDR2 sequences are PRHDT and FYEKMQ (reference sequence). This CDR3 has 15 amino acids. Here the CDR3 reads CASSLRQGAGETQYF. DNA of the CDR3: TGTGCCAGCAGCTTAAGGCAGGGGGCCGGAGAGACCCAGTACTTC. Supplemented by reference TRBV13 and TRBJ2-5, the full variable domain reads AAGVIQSPRHLIKEKRETATLKCYPIPRHDTVYWYQQGPGQDPQFLISFYEKMQSDKGSIPDRFSAQQFSDYHSELNMSSLELGDSALYFCASSLRQGAGETQYFGPGTRLLVL.

V gene TRBV19 combines with J gene TRBJ1-1; 7 bases line up with TRBD1. Losses at the gene ends were 3 bases for V and 1 base for J; bases not matched to a gene: 5. The CDR3 runs to 15 residues. The V gene's germline CDR1 is LNHDA and CDR2 SQIVND (reference sequence). CDR3 sequence (DNA): TGTGCCAGTAGTATTTCGGGACAGCAGAACACTGAAGCTTTCTTT. This translates into CASSISGQQNTEAFF.

V is TRBV5-6 and J is TRBJ1-1; D ambiguous. CDR3 length equals 12 residues. Trimming removed 4 bases at V and 7 bases at J, with 11 bases between. Germline loops: CDR1 SGHDT, CDR2 YYEEEE. CDR3 residues: CASSLWGGEAFF. In DNA, the CDR3 is TGTGCCAGCAGCCTCTGGGGAGGTGAAGCTTTCTTT.

This chain joins TRBV6-5 and TRBJ1-2, with D hard to call. Trimming removed 8 bases from V and 4 bases from J, with 14 bases in between. This CDR3 has 13 residues. Germline-derived CDR1 and CDR2 are MNHEY and SVGAGI. CDR3 nucleotide sequence: TGTGCCAGCTCTAAGGCGGGCATCTATGGCTACACCTTC. It specifies CASSKAGIYGYTF.

The chain links TRBV19 to TRBJ2-5; D not resolved. CDR1 and CDR2 (germline): LNHDA, SQIVND (reference sequence). This CDR3 region has 14 residues. V was cut by 4 bases and J by 5 bases, with 14 bases left in between. In nucleotides, the CDR3 is TGTGCCAGTAGTAACCGCGGTCCGGCGGAGACCCAGTACTTC. Translated, it gives CASSNRGPAETQYF. Complete variable domain (other parts from reference TRBV19 and TRBJ2-5): DGGITQSPKYLFRKEGQNVTLSCEQNLNHDAMYWYRQDPGQGLRLIYYSQIVNDFQKGDIAEGYSVSREKKESFPLTVTSAQKNPTAFYLCASSNRGPAETQYFGPGTRLLVL.

This chain joins TRBV9 and TRBJ1-1; no clear D gene. The V gene lost 3 bases and the J gene lost 4 bases, with 10 bases spanning the gap. This CDR3 is built from 13 residues. From germline, CDR1 is SGDLS and CDR2 YYNGEE. This chain's CDR3 is CASSAAGSTEAFF. CDR3 sequence (DNA): TGTGCCAGCAGCGCCGCGGGGAGCACTGAAGCTTTCTTT.

V and J are TRBV4-3 and TRBJ1-1; the match to TRBD1 covers 8 bases. V lost 0 bases to trimming and J lost 4 bases; unmatched junction nucleotides: 10. CDR1 is LGHNA, CDR2 YSLEER, per germline. The CDR3 length is 17 residues. CDR3: CASSQDPAGGLSTEAFF. The CDR3 nucleotides are TGCGCCAGCAGCCAAGATCCTGCAGGGGGCTTGAGCACTGAAGCTTTCTTT.

The V and J genes are TRBV4-3 and TRBJ2-7, with D perhaps matching TRBD1 (6 bases). The V gene's germline CDR1 is LGHNA and CDR2 YSLEER. CDR3 length: 15 amino acids. V was shortened by 1 base and J by 4 bases, with 14 bases between the two germline ends. The CDR3, as DNA: TGCGCCAGCAGCCAAGGAGGGGGAGATTTTTACGAGCAGTACTTC. Translation gives CASSQGGGDFYEQYF.